The TCR beta chain under discussion was sequenced for a study of T cells in localized non-small cell lung cancer. In regard to this clone: As yet, its antigen is unknown.

General observations from the study: In uninvolved adjacent lung, T cell clonality reached its highest value, exceeding tumor.

The V end lost 6 bases, the J end lost 7 bases, and 12 bases lay between the germline ends. Germline V gene data show CDR1 as MNHEY and CDR2 as SVGAGI. This CDR3 contains 13 residues. Only in-frame clones appear in the TCRdb table, and some are missing; sequencing was by immunoSEQ multiplex PCR. Seen here are about 77,000 clones, around 89% observed once, and the top ten hold 20%. The TCR originated in a woman aged 40-75 years with stage I squamous cell lung carcinoma. The specimen comprised peripheral blood, sampled before any cancer treatment. The genes are TRBV6-5 and TRBJ2-2; D remains unclear. DNA of the CDR3: TGTGCCAGCAGCCAACGAGGCGGCGGGGAGCTGTTTTTT. This translates into CASSQRGGGELFF.